This T cell receptor beta chain derives from a study of blood T cell repertoires in COVID-19. The CDR3 length is 19 residues. V shed 4 bases, J shed 3 bases, and the junction held 13 bases outside the gene matches. The germline V gene has CDR1 LGHNA and CDR2 YSLEER. This clone is a singleton in its sample. The assay was immunoSEQ multiplex PCR, and TCRdb's table has in-frame clones only and misses some. The table records about 230,000 clones, roughly 88% of them present only once. The sequence came from a woman aged 40 to 49 who had recovered from COVID-19. The chain couples TRBV4-3 to TRBJ2-5; 14 bases are shared with TRBD2. The sequenced material came from peripheral blood. The CDR3 bases are TGCGCCAGCAGCCGTGCTCAGCCTGGGACTAGCGGGGGTGAAGAGACCCAGTACTTC. Translated: CASSRAQPGTSGGEETQYF.